The source of this T cell receptor beta chain is a study of shared clonotypes between healthy human individuals. Some clones are missing from TCRdb's copy, which holds only in-frame ones; the method was immunoSEQ multiplex PCR. This sample has about 1.1 million clones, with around 78% found just once. Each sample came from a Caucasian adult donor living in Nashville, Tennessee. The V gene's germline CDR1 is SGHNT and CDR2 YYREEE (reference sequence). V was pared by 4 bases and J by 0 bases, with 8 bases of the junction left unmatched. The CDR3 is 17 residues long. The rearrangement links TRBV5-4 to TRBJ2-3; 10 bases line up with TRBD2. This receptor was identified in a man aged 18 to 35 in good health. Some clones in this sample may be carry-over from other donors' samples. The sequencing input was memory CD4+ T cells from PBMCs. Noted subset: CD45RA-negative fraction. The CDR3 bases are TGTGCCAGCAGCACCAGGACTAGCGGAACTAGCACAGATACGCAGTATTTT. Protein: CASSTRTSGTSTDTQYF.